The 26 T cell receptor beta chains listed next were all sequenced from one sample in a study of T cell responses to AZD1222 COVID-19 vaccine. TCRdb's table, derived via immunoSEQ multiplex PCR, lists solely in-frame clones and lacks some. The sample holds 100,000 to 120,000 clones, around 80% seen once. Sample: peripheral blood, taken on day 0 of AZD1222 vaccination. These receptors all stem from an adult in good health.

This clone was seen once. The V and J genes are TRBV12-2 and TRBJ2-4. TRBV12-2 is labeled a pseudogene. There are 19 residues in the CDR3. Here the CDR3 reads CASRLANPGRNVAKNIQYF. The DNA of the CDR3 is TGTGCAAGTCGCTTAGCGAACCCTGGACGGAATGTAGCCAAAAACATTCAGTACTTC.

This clone was observed a few times. The rearrangement uses TRBV5-6 and TRBJ1-3; D perhaps matches TRBD1 (6 bases). Germline assignment: CDR1 SGHDT and CDR2 YYEEEE. V gave up 2 bases and J gave up 0 bases, with 12 bases separating them. The CDR3 is 16 amino acids. The DNA for the CDR3 is TGTGCCAGCAGCTTCGGACAGTACCCCTCTGGAAACACCATATATTTT. Protein product: CASSFGQYPSGNTIYF. The whole variable domain, filled in from reference TRBV5-6 and TRBJ1-3, reads DAGVTQSPTHLIKTRGQQVTLRCSPKSGHDTVSWYQQALGQGPQFIFQYYEEEERQRGNFPDRFSGHQFPNYSSELNVNALLLGDSALYLCASSFGQYPSGNTIYFGEGSWLTVV.

The chain is built from TRBV2 and TRBJ1-1, with 8 bases aligning to TRBD1. Germline CDR1 reads SNHLY; CDR2 reads FYNNEI. This CDR3 is built from 15 residues. With V trimmed by 2 bases and J by 11 bases, 13 bases remained unmatched. This CDR3 is CASSERSGRGQLAFF. The DNA of the CDR3 is TGTGCCAGCAGTGAACGGAGTGGCAGGGGGCAGTTGGCTTTCTTT.

This chain uses TRBV27 with TRBJ2-5; TRBD1 aligns across 7 bases. Germline CDR1 is MNHEY and CDR2 is SMNVEV (reference sequence). This CDR3 is built from 13 residues. Trimming at V came to 6 bases and at J to 2 bases, leaving 3 bases not matched to a gene. CDR3 loop: CASRMTGQETQYF. CDR3 in DNA: TGTGCCAGCAGGATGACAGGGCAAGAGACCCAGTACTTC.

This chain links TRBV7-2 with TRBJ2-2; D is perhaps TRBD2 (6 bases). CDR1 is SGHTA and CDR2 is FQGNSA in the germline V gene. This CDR3 has 15 residues. V was cut by 2 bases and J by 5 bases, with 12 bases left in between. In DNA, the CDR3 is TGTGCCAGCAGCTTATCCCAGGGAGGTACCGGGGAGCTGTTTTTT. Residues: CASSLSQGGTGELFF.

The chain uses TRBV7-2 and TRBJ1-3; unclear D gene. The length of the CDR3 is 13 residues. V was shortened by 4 bases and J by 9 bases, with 13 bases between the two germline ends. CDR1 is SGHTA, CDR2 FQGNSA, per germline. The CDR3 nucleotides are TGTGCCAGCAGCTCCGGAGTAAGAAGCACCATATATTTT. It yields the protein CASSSGVRSTIYF.

The chain combines TRBV5-1 with TRBJ1-1; D gene ambiguous. The CDR3 runs to 14 residues. The germline CDR1 and CDR2 sequences are SGHRS and YFSETQ. V was cut by 4 bases and J by 1 base, with 11 bases left in between. CDR3 bases: TGCGCCAGCAGCAAAATTACCAAGAACACTGAAGCTTTCTTT. Its protein product is CASSKITKNTEAFF.

This chain uses TRBV7-8 with TRBJ1-4; unclear D gene. Germline assignment: CDR1 SGHVS and CDR2 FQNEAQ. With 1 base removed from V and 4 bases from J, the gap between germline ends came to 7 bases. This CDR3 spans 14 amino acids. CDR3 residues: CASSLGTFNEKLFF. The DNA for the CDR3 is TGTGCCAGCAGCTTAGGGACCTTTAATGAAAAACTGTTTTTT. Variable domain in full (rest from reference TRBV7-8 and TRBJ1-4): GAGVSQSPRYKVAKRGQDVALRCDPISGHVSLFWYQQALGQGPEFLTYFQNEAQLDKSGLPSDRFFAERPEGSVSTLKIQRTQQEDSAVYLCASSLGTFNEKLFFGSGTQLSVL.

The chain carries TRBV4-3 and TRBJ2-3; 12 bases are a match to TRBD2. Germline V gene lookup returns CDR1 LGHNA and CDR2 YSLEER. The CDR3 length is 17 residues. V gave up 4 bases and J gave up 1 base; unmatched junction bases: 6. CDR3 nucleotide sequence: TGCGCCAGCAGCCTTGGTCGGACTAGCGGGGGCACAGATACGCAGTATTTT. Protein: CASSLGRTSGGTDTQYF.

The V and J genes are TRBV6-4 and TRBJ2-7; 9 bases agree with TRBD2. The ends lost 3 bases at V and 8 bases at J; junction bases unmatched: 5. The V gene's germline CDR1 is MRHNA and CDR2 SNTAGT. The CDR3 is 13 residues long. In nucleotides, the CDR3 is TGTGCCAGCAGTGAAAGGCTAGCGGGGAAGCAGTACTTC. Its translation is CASSERLAGKQYF.

The gene calls are TRBV6-6 and TRBJ2-1; unclear D gene. V dropped 4 bases and J dropped 10 bases, with 8 bases sitting between them. The germline gives CDR1 MNHNY, CDR2 SVGAGI (reference sequence). CDR3 length equals 11 residues. For the CDR3, the DNA is TGTGCCAGCAGTTCAGTAGGCGAGCAGTTCTTC. Translated: CASSSVGEQFF.

The CDR3 sequence: CASSPSMNTEAFF. Written as DNA, the CDR3 is TGTGCCAGCTCACCGTCGATGAACACTGAAGCTTTCTTT. V and J are TRBV18 and TRBJ1-1, with D uncertain. With 3 bases removed from V and 0 bases from J, the gap between germline ends came to 5 bases. Germline V gives CDR1 KGHSH, CDR2 LQKENI. CDR3 length equals 13 residues.

A few counts support this clone. The chain couples TRBV20-1 to TRBJ2-5, with D hard to call. CDR1 and CDR2 from the germline V gene are DFQATT and SNEGSKA (reference sequence). With 3 bases removed from V and 5 bases from J, the gap between germline ends came to 7 bases. The CDR3 is 11 residues long. CDR3 DNA: TGCAGTGCTAGTGCCCAGGAGACCCAGTACTTC. This sequence encodes CSASAQETQYF.

The chain uses TRBV24-1 and TRBJ2-1; 11 nucleotides align to TRBD2. CDR1 is KGHDR and CDR2 is SFDVKD in the germline V gene. The CDR3 runs to 15 residues. V lost 5 bases, J lost 3 bases, and 2 bases stayed unmatched. The CDR3 reads CATSVTSGNYNEQFF. Here the CDR3 DNA reads TGTGCCACCAGTGTGACTAGCGGGAACTACAATGAGCAGTTCTTC.

The chain uses TRBV7-2 and TRBJ2-5; 7 positions agree with TRBD2. CDR1 and CDR2 (germline): SGHTA, FQGNSA. Trimming removed 5 bases from V and 5 bases from J; junction bases left unmatched: 11. The CDR3 length is 15 residues. CDR3 sequence reads: CASSLSGRERETQYF. The CDR3 nucleotides read TGTGCCAGCAGCCTGTCGGGGCGGGAGCGGGAGACCCAGTACTTC.

The CDR3 DNA follows: TGTGCCAGCAACGTCGGACAGGGAAGAGCTTTCTTT. The encoded protein is CASNVGQGRAFF. The V and J genes are TRBV28 and TRBJ1-1; 8 bases match TRBD1. The CDR3 covers 12 residues. Germline assignment: CDR1 MDHEN and CDR2 SYDVKM. V dropped 7 bases and J dropped 10; count of bases not matched to a gene: 8. The whole variable domain, filled in from reference TRBV28 and TRBJ1-1, reads DVKVTQSSRYLVKRTGEKVFLECVQDMDHENMFWYRQDPGLGLRLIYFSYDVKMKEKGDIPEGYSVSREKKERFSLILESASTNQTSMYLCASNVGQGRAFFGQGTRLTVV.

The chain couples TRBV12-3 or TRBV12-4 to TRBJ1-2; D may be TRBD1 (5 bases). Trimming removed 11 bases from V and 11 bases from J, with 15 bases in between. The CDR3 sequence is 10 residues long. In nucleotides, the CDR3 is TGTGCCCCAAGCGGGACGAGGTACACCTTC. Its protein is CAPSGTRYTF.

The rearrangement uses TRBV27 and TRBJ2-1, with 12 bases lining up with TRBD2. V gave up 7 bases and J gave up 7 bases; unmatched junction bases: 11. Per germline, CDR1 MNHEY and CDR2 SMNVEV (reference sequence). The CDR3 runs to 16 residues. The CDR3 is CASIGLAGFKRNEQFF. The CDR3, as DNA: TGTGCCAGCATTGGACTAGCGGGGTTTAAACGTAATGAGCAGTTCTTC.

The V and J genes are TRBV18 and TRBJ1-2; the match to TRBD1 covers 9 bases. Germline-derived CDR1 and CDR2 are KGHSH and LQKENI. J was trimmed by 7 bases and V by 8 bases; bases with no gene match: 11. The CDR3 runs 14 residues. The CDR3 sequence is CASPDRDRDGGYTF. CDR3 nucleotide sequence: TGTGCCAGCCCTGACCGGGACAGGGACGGTGGCTACACCTTC.

The J gene is TRBJ1-1, the V gene TRBV10-2; 8 nucleotides align to TRBD1. With V trimmed by 8 bases and J by 2 bases, 7 bases remained unmatched. In germline, CDR1 is WSHSY, CDR2 SAAADI. CDR3 length equals 14 residues. CDR3 in amino acids: CASAAGQVNTEAFF. The CDR3 DNA is TGCGCCAGCGCTGCGGGACAGGTTAACACTGAAGCTTTCTTT.

The chain employs TRBV7-6 and TRBJ1-5; D is possibly TRBD1 (6 bases). Germline CDR1 is SGHVS and CDR2 is FNYEAQ. The CDR3 spans 15 residues. V lost 0 bases, J lost 6 bases, and 12 bases lay in between. CDR3 in amino acids: CASSLASGAAQPQHF. The CDR3 DNA follows: TGTGCCAGCAGCTTAGCATCGGGGGCTGCTCAGCCCCAGCATTTT.

The table lists this clone with a count of one. CDR3 DNA: TGTGCCAGCAGTTTAGAAGGCGGGGGGAACACCGGGGAGCTGTTTTTT. Translation gives CASSLEGGGNTGELFF. The chain combines TRBV27 with TRBJ2-2; 7 bases are a match to TRBD2. The CDR3 covers 16 residues. The germline CDR1 and CDR2 sequences are MNHEY and SMNVEV (reference sequence). V gave up 2 bases and J gave up 1 base; unmatched junction bases: 4.

CDR3 region: CASSLRTGNYTF. CDR3 bases: TGTGCCAGCAGCTTAAGAACAGGGAACTACACCTTC. This chain links TRBV11-2 with TRBJ1-2, with D perhaps matching TRBD1 (6 bases). CDR3 length: 12 amino acids. Germline V gene sequence: CDR1 SGHAT, CDR2 FQNNGV. With 2 bases removed from V and 10 bases from J, the gap between germline ends came to 11 bases.

The chain has TRBV14 and TRBJ1-2, with D hard to call. This CDR3 is 17 amino acids long. Trimming shortened V by 0 bases and J by 2 bases, and 16 bases separated the two germline ends. Germline CDR1 SGHDN, CDR2 FVKESK. The CDR3 nucleotides read TGTGCCAGCAGCCAAGATAGGCTGCGGGGTGCGAACTATGGCTACACCTTC. Its protein product is CASSQDRLRGANYGYTF.

The chain joins TRBV27 to TRBJ1-4, with 9 nucleotides matching TRBD1. Germline CDR1 is MNHEY and CDR2 is SMNVEV (reference sequence). J was trimmed by 0 bases and V by 5 bases; bases with no gene match: 10. The CDR3 contains 18 residues. The CDR3 DNA is TGTGCCAGCAGTCCTTGGACAGGGGACCCTACAACTAATGAAAAACTGTTTTTT. Protein product: CASSPWTGDPTTNEKLFF.

The CDR3 is CASRRREGGTEAFF. The CDR3 coding sequence is TGTGCCAGCAGGCGACGGGAGGGAGGCACTGAAGCTTTCTTT. This chain connects TRBV6-1 to TRBJ1-1; D unclear. The CDR3 length is 14 residues. V lost 6 bases, J lost 4 bases, and 15 bases lay in between. Germline V gene lookup returns CDR1 MNHNS and CDR2 SASEGT.